These 29 T cell receptor beta chains were sequenced from one sample in a study of control samples from healthy donors and cancer patients. The data were produced by immunoSEQ multiplex PCR, yet TCRdb's version contains in-frame clones alone and is incomplete. This sample's clone table lists around 190,000 clones. Sequenced: blood. The source of these receptors is a woman aged 30 to 39 in good health.

J is TRBJ1-2 and V is TRBV6-5; D is perhaps TRBD1 (6 bases). V was cut by 5 bases and J by 6 bases, with 10 bases left in between. Germline loops: CDR1 MNHEY, CDR2 SVGAGI. This CDR3 spans 12 amino acids. This chain's CDR3 is CASSRGQNGYTF. In nucleotides, the CDR3 is TGTGCCAGCAGTCGCGGACAGAATGGCTACACCTTC.

V usage is TRBV10-3 and J usage is TRBJ1-1, with 8 bases that match TRBD1. The CDR3 consists of 16 residues. The germline CDR1 and CDR2 sequences are ENHRY and SYGVKD. The V and J ends lost 6 bases and 0 bases, in that order; junction bases with no gene match: 9. CDR3 region: CAIRPGTGTMNTEAFF. Written as DNA, the CDR3 is TGTGCCATCAGGCCCGGGACAGGTACGATGAACACTGAAGCTTTCTTT.

The genes are TRBV30 and TRBJ2-3, with 9 nucleotides matching TRBD1. Per germline, CDR1 GTSNPN and CDR2 SVGIG (reference sequence). V shed 3 bases, J shed 4 bases, and the junction held 8 bases outside the gene matches. CDR3 size: 15 residues. The CDR3 protein is CAWRTGTGSSDTQYF. The CDR3 DNA sequence: TGTGCCTGGAGGACCGGGACAGGGTCTTCAGATACGCAGTATTTT.

The rearrangement uses TRBV28 and TRBJ2-7; maybe TRBD2 (5 bases). Germline CDR1 reads MDHEN; CDR2 reads SYDVKM. Between the trimmed V and J ends, which lost 3 bases and 9 bases, there was a span of 18 bases. This CDR3 is built from 14 residues. The DNA for the CDR3 is TGTGCCAGCAGTTTCGGAGGCTACCAGGTGGGGCAGTACTTC. Its protein is CASSFGGYQVGQYF. The whole variable domain, filled in from reference TRBV28 and TRBJ2-7, reads DVKVTQSSRYLVKRTGEKVFLECVQDMDHENMFWYRQDPGLGLRLIYFSYDVKMKEKGDIPEGYSVSREKKERFSLILESASTNQTSMYLCASSFGGYQVGQYFGPGTRLTVT.

This rearrangement joins TRBV6-5 to TRBJ2-7; D unclear. CDR1 and CDR2 (germline): MNHEY, SVGAGI. The CDR3 contains 13 residues. The ends were cut back, 0 bases at V and 2 bases at J, with 5 bases in the middle. The CDR3 loop reads CASSYSLAYEQYF. The CDR3 DNA reads TGTGCCAGCAGTTACTCCCTGGCCTACGAGCAGTACTTC.

V gene TRBV6-6 combines with J gene TRBJ1-5; 8 nucleotides match TRBD1. Germline V CDR1 and CDR2: MNHNY, SVGAGI (reference sequence). The CDR3 has 15 amino acids. J lost 7 bases, V lost 2 bases, and 7 bases had no gene match. Here the CDR3 reads CASSYEGQGSQPQHF. DNA of the CDR3: TGTGCCAGCAGTTACGAAGGACAGGGAAGCCAGCCCCAGCATTTT.

The CDR3 loop reads CATSRGSTSTGSTSGASYEQYF. CDR3 nucleotide sequence: TGTGCCACCAGCAGAGGGTCCACCTCGACCGGGAGCACTAGCGGTGCCTCCTACGAGCAGTACTTC. V usage is TRBV15 and J usage is TRBJ2-7, with 8 bases matching TRBD2. Per germline, CDR1 LNHNV and CDR2 YYDKDF (reference sequence). V gave up 1 base and J gave up 0 bases; unmatched junction bases: 23. The CDR3 spans 22 residues.

In the case of this clone: This CDR3 is also generated by other DNA sequences in the sample. The V and J genes are TRBV27 and TRBJ2-3, with no clear D. CDR1 MNHEY and CDR2 SMNVEV come from the germline V gene (reference sequence). With 2 bases removed from V and 4 bases from J, the gap between germline ends came to 1 base. This CDR3 has 11 amino acids. CDR3 DNA sequence: TGTGCCAGCAGTTTAGCAGATACGCAGTATTTT. Translating gives CASSLADTQYF.

Points on this clone: Other DNA sequences in the sample encode the same CDR3. The V and J genes are TRBV18 and TRBJ1-1; D gene uncertain. V lost 3 bases and J lost 0, with 5 bases in between. Germline loops: CDR1 KGHSH, CDR2 LQKENI. CDR3 length equals 13 residues. The CDR3 loop is CASSPGLNTEAFF. In DNA form, the CDR3 reads TGTGCCAGCTCACCCGGCCTGAACACTGAAGCTTTCTTT. Full variable domain (outside the CDR3, taken from reference TRBV18 and TRBJ1-1): NAGVMQNPRHLVRRRGQEARLRCSPMKGHSHVYWYRQLPEEGLKFMVYLQKENIIDESGMPKERFSAEFPKEGPSILRIQQVVRGDSAAYFCASSPGLNTEAFFGQGTRLTVV.

The chain joins TRBV14 to TRBJ1-5; D unclear. CDR1 and CDR2 (germline): SGHDN, FVKESK. V gave up 0 bases and J gave up 3 bases, with 9 bases separating them. The CDR3 runs to 15 residues. CDR3 residues: CASSQEAASNQPQHF. CDR3 bases: TGTGCCAGCAGCCAAGAGGCAGCTTCCAATCAGCCCCAGCATTTT. The full variable domain, in which reference TRBV14 and TRBJ1-5 provide the parts outside the CDR3, is EAGVTQFPSHSVIEKGQTVTLRCDPISGHDNLYWYRRVMGKEIKFLLHFVKESKQDESGMPNNRFLAERTGGTYSTLKVQPAELEDSGVYFCASSQEAASNQPQHFGDGTRLSIL.

This rearrangement joins TRBV28 to TRBJ1-1; TRBD1 is a possible D gene (6 bases). The CDR3 totals 14 residues. The germline V gene encodes CDR1 MDHEN and CDR2 SYDVKM. V was cut by 3 bases and J by 1 base, with 9 bases left in between. The CDR3 coding sequence is TGTGCCAGCAGTTTTGGGGGCAGGAACACTGAAGCTTTCTTT. It encodes CASSFGGRNTEAFF. Full variable domain (missing parts from reference TRBV28 and TRBJ1-1): DVKVTQSSRYLVKRTGEKVFLECVQDMDHENMFWYRQDPGLGLRLIYFSYDVKMKEKGDIPEGYSVSREKKERFSLILESASTNQTSMYLCASSFGGRNTEAFFGQGTRLTVV.

The chain has TRBV10-3 and TRBJ2-1; D is perhaps TRBD2 (7 bases). This CDR3 is 14 amino acids long. V dropped 8 bases and J dropped 5 bases, with 16 bases sitting between them. Germline V gene data show CDR1 as ENHRY and CDR2 as SYGVKD. CDR3 nucleotides: TGTGCCATCGAAGCTCGGGGGGCTAACAATGAGCAGTTCTTC. Amino acid sequence: CAIEARGANNEQFF.

The CDR3 nucleotides are TGTGCCAGCAGTTCCGACAGGGGACCCTACGAGCAGTACTTC. Translating it yields CASSSDRGPYEQYF. This rearrangement joins TRBV27 to TRBJ2-7, with 8 bases matching TRBD1. The germline V gene encodes CDR1 MNHEY and CDR2 SMNVEV (reference sequence). This CDR3 spans 14 amino acids. V lost 4 bases and J lost 2; bases outside the gene matches: 4.

CDR3 nucleotide sequence: TGTGCCAGCAGCTGGGCAGATACGCAGTATTTT. Its translation is CASSWADTQYF. This chain links TRBV5-6 with TRBJ2-3; no firm D call. This CDR3 comprises 11 residues. From germline, CDR1 is SGHDT and CDR2 YYEEEE. V was pared by 3 bases and J by 4 bases, with 3 bases between.

The chain has TRBV6-1 and TRBJ1-3; TRBD1 agrees at 9 bases. This CDR3 has 16 residues. After removal of 0 bases from V and 4 bases from J, the junction contained 4 bases not matched to a gene. Germline loops: CDR1 MNHNS, CDR2 SASEGT. The CDR3 DNA is TGTGCCAGCAGTGAAGCGGGGGGACAGGGAGGAAACACCATATATTTT. Translated: CASSEAGGQGGNTIYF.

The chain joins TRBV18 to TRBJ1-4; TRBD1 might be the D (6 bases). The CDR3 is made up of 16 amino acids. Trimming took 0 bases from V and 8 from J, leaving 16 bases between them. The germline V gene encodes CDR1 KGHSH and CDR2 LQKENI. CDR3 nucleotide sequence: TGTGCCAGCTCACCACCGGGGGCGGAGGGAGCGGAAAAACTGTTTTTT. It encodes CASSPPGAEGAEKLFF.

This rearrangement joins TRBV12-5 to TRBJ2-5; no definite D call. The CDR3 length is 13 residues. Germline V lookup: CDR1 LGHNT, CDR2 FRNRAP. V lost 2 bases, J lost 14 bases, and 18 bases lay in between. The CDR3 DNA reads as TGTGCTAGTGGTTTGTGGCCACTGGGCAGCCTTTACTTC. This encodes CASGLWPLGSLYF.

This rearrangement joins TRBV12-3 or TRBV12-4 to TRBJ2-5; D unclear. This CDR3 contains 11 residues. Trimming took 7 bases from V and 6 from J, leaving 9 bases between them. CDR3 residues: CASTRRQTQYF. The CDR3 DNA reads TGTGCCAGCACCAGGCGGCAGACCCAGTACTTC.

The CDR3 nucleotides are TGTGCCACCAGCAGAGATGTGGGGCTTACGTACGAGCAGTACTTC. Translation gives CATSRDVGLTYEQYF. The V gene is TRBV15, the J gene TRBJ2-7; maybe TRBD1 (5 bases). The CDR3 length is 15 residues. V shed 0 bases and J shed 4 bases, with 13 bases lying between them. The V gene's germline CDR1 is LNHNV and CDR2 YYDKDF (reference sequence).

The chain couples TRBV6-5 to TRBJ1-1; TRBD1 might be the D (5 bases). V was clipped by 2 bases and J by 6 bases, with 13 bases between them. The CDR3 is 14 residues long. CDR1 and CDR2 (germline): MNHEY, SVGAGI. This chain's CDR3 is CASSYGGIRPEAFF. The CDR3 DNA reads as TGTGCCAGCAGTTACGGGGGGATAAGGCCTGAAGCTTTCTTT.

The CDR3 spells CASSSQGTPLDSPLHF. The CDR3 DNA sequence: TGCGCCAGCAGCTCCCAGGGAACCCCCTTGGATTCACCCCTCCACTTT. The rearrangement uses TRBV5-1 and TRBJ1-6; TRBD1 is a possible D gene (5 bases). The V gene's germline CDR1 is SGHRS and CDR2 YFSETQ. CDR3 length: 16 residues. V lost 3 bases and J 8 bases, leaving 18 bases between the germline ends.

This chain links TRBV7-9 with TRBJ1-3; D is possibly TRBD1 (6 bases). V lost 5 bases and J lost 0, with 8 bases in between. CDR3 length: 14 amino acids. Germline-derived CDR1 and CDR2 are SEHNR and FQNEAQ (reference sequence). The CDR3 loop reads CASSRTVSGNTIYF. The CDR3 coding sequence is TGTGCCAGCAGCCGGACAGTCTCTGGAAACACCATATATTTT.

The V gene is TRBV19, the J gene TRBJ2-5; 9 nucleotides line up with TRBD2. The germline CDR1 and CDR2 sequences are LNHDA and SQIVND (reference sequence). V shed 5 bases, J shed 7 bases, and the junction held 11 bases outside the gene matches. CDR3 size: 15 residues. DNA for the CDR3: TGTGCCAGTAGTGCGGGAGGGGGCCGCCTCGGGACCCAGTACTTC. Residues: CASSAGGGRLGTQYF.

The chain recombines TRBV18 with TRBJ1-5; 9 positions match TRBD1. Germline V gives CDR1 KGHSH, CDR2 LQKENI. Trimming cost V 5 bases and J 6 bases; bases outside gene matches: 11. The CDR3 runs to 16 residues. The CDR3 DNA is TGTGCCAGCTCAGCGGTTTCGGGACAGGGCGGTCAGCCCCAGCATTTT. Protein product: CASSAVSGQGGQPQHF.

The CDR3 DNA is TGTGCCAGCAGCGTAGGGTTAAGGTACACTGAAGCTTTCTTT. Encoded protein: CASSVGLRYTEAFF. The chain employs TRBV9 and TRBJ1-1; D is uncertain. V was shortened by 0 bases and J by 3 bases, with 9 bases between the two germline ends. The V gene's germline CDR1 is SGDLS and CDR2 YYNGEE. This CDR3 comprises 14 residues.

The chain links TRBV5-6 to TRBJ1-5; perhaps TRBD1 as D (6 bases). The CDR3 sequence is 15 residues long. Germline loops: CDR1 SGHDT, CDR2 YYEEEE. The V gene lost 2 bases and the J gene lost 2 bases, with 11 bases spanning the gap. The CDR3 sequence is CASSFRGGGNQPQHF. The CDR3 region has the DNA TGTGCCAGCAGCTTCAGGGGAGGGGGCAATCAGCCCCAGCATTTT.

The CDR3 spells CASSTGGDEKLFF. CDR3 coding DNA: TGTGCCAGCAGTACAGGGGGCGATGAAAAACTGTTTTTT. The genes are TRBV28 and TRBJ1-4; TRBD1 matches at 9 bases. Germline V gene data show CDR1 as MDHEN and CDR2 as SYDVKM. The V and J ends lost 5 bases and 6 bases, in that order; junction bases with no gene match: 1. This CDR3 is built from 13 residues.

The rearrangement uses TRBV5-5 and TRBJ1-5, with D possibly TRBD1 on 5 matching bases. Deletions cut 4 bases from V and 7 bases from J, with 12 bases between. This CDR3 is built from 13 residues. CDR1 is SGHKS and CDR2 is YYEKEE in the germline V gene (reference sequence). The CDR3 here is CASSPGDFQPQHF. The CDR3 coding sequence is TGTGCCAGCAGCCCCGGGGACTTCCAGCCCCAGCATTTT.

This chain joins TRBV5-6 and TRBJ1-1; tentative D call: TRBD1 (5 bases). The germline gives CDR1 SGHDT, CDR2 YYEEEE. The V end lost 1 base, the J end lost 0 bases, and 10 bases lay between the germline ends. The CDR3 is 15 amino acids. The CDR3 DNA reads TGTGCCAGCAGCTTGATCACGACAGTGAACACTGAAGCTTTCTTT. Amino acids: CASSLITTVNTEAFF.